The 16 T cell receptor beta chains presented below share a single source sample, sequenced in a study of T cell responses to AZD1222 COVID-19 vaccine. Produced via immunoSEQ multiplex PCR; TCRdb's table is partial and in-frame only. The data show more than 85,000 clones, roughly 86% seen once. Here the sequenced sample was peripheral blood, taken on day 0 of MenACWY control vaccination. These receptors originate from an adult in good health.

The rearrangement uses TRBV30 and TRBJ1-6; a possible D gene is TRBD1 (5 bases). Trimming removed 3 bases from V and 8 bases from J, with 14 bases in between. The CDR3 covers 14 residues. The germline V gene encodes CDR1 GTSNPN and CDR2 SVGIG (reference sequence). The CDR3 coding sequence is TGTGCCTGGAGGGTGGGGGGGAATGATTCACCCCTCCACTTT. This encodes CAWRVGGNDSPLHF.

The J gene is TRBJ2-7, the V gene TRBV7-8, with D unclear. V was cut by 2 bases and J by 4 bases, with 6 bases left in between. CDR1 and CDR2 from the germline V gene are SGHVS and FQNEAQ. The CDR3 length is 12 residues. CDR3 residues: CASSLLGYEQYF. The CDR3 bases are TGTGCCAGCAGCTTACTGGGGTACGAGCAGTACTTC.

V usage is TRBV28 and J usage is TRBJ1-6; the match to TRBD1 covers 8 bases. From germline, CDR1 is MDHEN and CDR2 SYDVKM. The CDR3 has 13 residues. Trimming at V came to 8 bases and at J to 12 bases, leaving 9 bases not matched to a gene. The CDR3 sequence: CASLGQGGRPLHF. CDR3 coding DNA: TGTGCCAGCCTTGGACAGGGAGGAAGACCCCTCCACTTT.

This chain connects TRBV9 to TRBJ2-3, with D perhaps TRBD1 or TRBD2 (5 bases each). V lost 4 bases to trimming and J lost 3 bases, with 18 bases between them. Per germline, CDR1 SGDLS and CDR2 YYNGEE. The CDR3 covers 16 residues. The CDR3 sequence is CASSPWGRDGTDTQYF. DNA of the CDR3: TGTGCCAGCAGCCCCTGGGGCAGGGACGGTACAGATACGCAGTATTTT.

The rearrangement joins TRBV19 to TRBJ2-7; TRBD2 is a possible D gene (7 bases). Deletions cut 7 bases from V and 0 bases from J, with 13 bases between. The CDR3 is 14 residues long. Germline values: CDR1 LNHDA, CDR2 SQIVND (reference sequence). CDR3 amino acids: CASKGRGSSYEQYF. The CDR3, as DNA: TGTGCCAGTAAAGGGAGGGGGAGCTCCTACGAGCAGTACTTC.

The chain carries TRBV7-9 and TRBJ1-1; TRBD1 is a possible D gene (5 bases). The CDR3 spans 15 residues. The V gene lost 6 bases and the J gene lost 1 base, with 15 bases spanning the gap. In germline, CDR1 is SEHNR, CDR2 FQNEAQ (reference sequence). In DNA, the CDR3 is TGTGCCAGCAGGATAAGCGGACAAGGGAACACTGAAGCTTTCTTT. Protein product: CASRISGQGNTEAFF.

The chain joins TRBV27 to TRBJ1-2; D is perhaps TRBD1 (5 bases). The CDR3 has 13 residues. The V gene's germline CDR1 is MNHEY and CDR2 SMNVEV (reference sequence). The germline V and J ends were trimmed by 5 bases and 8 bases, with 15 bases remaining between them. CDR3 amino acids: CASSVARDGGYTF. CDR3 nucleotides: TGTGCCAGCAGTGTCGCCAGGGACGGAGGCTACACCTTC.

The chain employs TRBV6-2 or TRBV6-3 and TRBJ1-1; the D is unclear. Germline CDR1 MNHEY, CDR2 SVGEGT. The CDR3 is 17 residues long. Trimming shortened V by 0 bases and J by 4 bases, and 18 bases separated the two germline ends. CDR3: CASSYSSDVGFSTEAFF. CDR3 bases: TGTGCCAGCAGTTACTCCAGCGACGTGGGTTTTAGCACTGAAGCTTTCTTT.

The chain carries TRBV11-2 and TRBJ2-5; 9 bases match TRBD1. Germline loops: CDR1 SGHAT, CDR2 FQNNGV. This CDR3 spans 17 amino acids. The trim removed 1 base at V and 4 bases at J, leaving 10 bases unmatched. The DNA of the CDR3 is TGTGCCAGCAGCTTAGGAGCCGGGACAGGGCCTGGAGAGACCCAGTACTTC. Translated, it gives CASSLGAGTGPGETQYF.

The chain carries TRBV7-9 and TRBJ1-1, with unresolved D. The CDR3 loop spans 12 amino acids. The germline V gene encodes CDR1 SEHNR and CDR2 FQNEAQ (reference sequence). The V and J ends lost 1 base and 6 bases respectively, with 6 bases between them. CDR3 region: CASSLDRSEAFF. CDR3 sequence (DNA): TGTGCCAGCAGCTTAGATCGGTCTGAAGCTTTCTTT.

The CDR3 is CASSLYPRTGAEAFF. Here the CDR3 DNA reads TGTGCCAGCAGTTTATACCCCAGGACAGGGGCTGAAGCTTTCTTT. The V gene is TRBV27, the J gene TRBJ1-1; 9 nucleotides match TRBD1. There are 15 residues in the CDR3. V was clipped by 1 base and J by 6 bases; unmatched bases: 6. Germline CDR1 and CDR2: MNHEY and SMNVEV (reference sequence).

CDR3 in DNA: TGTGCCAGCAGCTTAAAGCAGCTATCTTCTGGAAACACCATATATTTT. The encoded protein is CASSLKQLSSGNTIYF. V is TRBV7-9 and J is TRBJ1-3; D remains unclear. The length of the CDR3 is 16 residues. The ends were cut back, 2 bases at V and 1 base at J, with 12 bases in the middle. Per germline, CDR1 SEHNR and CDR2 FQNEAQ (reference sequence).

This clone was seen only once. The chain combines TRBV13 with TRBJ2-7, with 10 bases aligning to TRBD1. The CDR3 runs to 16 residues. V shed 5 bases, J shed 3 bases, and the junction held 10 bases outside the gene matches. Germline CDR1 PRHDT, CDR2 FYEKMQ (reference sequence). The CDR3 protein is CASSARQGAIVYEQYF. CDR3 nucleotide sequence: TGTGCCAGCAGCGCCAGACAGGGGGCGATCGTCTACGAGCAGTACTTC.

This chain links TRBV4-2 with TRBJ1-2; D gene ambiguous. V was trimmed by 0 bases and J by 4 bases, leaving 3 bases between them. The CDR3 spans 12 residues. Germline assignment: CDR1 LGHNA and CDR2 YNFKEQ. Here the CDR3 DNA reads TGTGCCAGCAGCCAAGACACCTATGGCTACACCTTC. Translating gives CASSQDTYGYTF.

The CDR3 here is CASSLVGTGRRWVEAFF. CDR3 DNA sequence: TGCGCCAGCAGCTTAGTCGGGACAGGGCGTAGGTGGGTTGAAGCTTTCTTT. The chain couples TRBV5-1 to TRBJ1-1, with 9 positions matching TRBD1. The CDR3 runs to 17 residues. With 2 bases clipped from V and 7 bases from J, the junction kept 15 bases outside the gene matches. Germline CDR1 SGHRS, CDR2 YFSETQ.

In regard to this clone: The germline gene is not matched at one end of the junction; a read error may be the cause. Different DNA sequences within this sample yield the same CDR3. The chain is built from TRBV7-2 and TRBJ2-3, with TRBD1 matching over 8 bases. CDR1 and CDR2 (germline): SGHTA, FQGNSA. This CDR3 is built from 14 residues. CDR3 bases: TGTGCCAGCAGCCCAGGACAGGGCACGGATACGCAGTATTTT. The encoded protein is CASSPGQGTDTQYF.